This T cell receptor (beta chain) stems from a study of T cells in localized non-small cell lung cancer. Germline CDR1 ENHRY, CDR2 SYGVKD. CDR3 length: 13 residues. V was trimmed by 6 bases and J by 4 bases, leaving 11 bases between them. Comment on this clone: Its specificity is unknown.

Study observations and caveats: Uninvolved adjacent lung, not tumor, had the highest T cell clonality. Appearance in adjacent lung was seen for a median roughly 50 of the top 100 tumor clones. Higher blood T cell density tracked longer overall survival.

The assay was immunoSEQ multiplex PCR, and TCRdb's table has in-frame clones only and misses some. The sample holds about 82,000 clones, less than 85% seen once. This clonotype originated in a man aged 40-75 years with stage II squamous cell lung carcinoma. This chain connects TRBV10-3 to TRBJ2-3; tentative D call: TRBD1 (6 bases). The source material was PBMCs, sampled before any cancer treatment. CDR3 nucleotide sequence: TGTGCCATCAGCCCACAGGGACCAGATACGCAGTATTTT. It is translated as CAISPQGPDTQYF.